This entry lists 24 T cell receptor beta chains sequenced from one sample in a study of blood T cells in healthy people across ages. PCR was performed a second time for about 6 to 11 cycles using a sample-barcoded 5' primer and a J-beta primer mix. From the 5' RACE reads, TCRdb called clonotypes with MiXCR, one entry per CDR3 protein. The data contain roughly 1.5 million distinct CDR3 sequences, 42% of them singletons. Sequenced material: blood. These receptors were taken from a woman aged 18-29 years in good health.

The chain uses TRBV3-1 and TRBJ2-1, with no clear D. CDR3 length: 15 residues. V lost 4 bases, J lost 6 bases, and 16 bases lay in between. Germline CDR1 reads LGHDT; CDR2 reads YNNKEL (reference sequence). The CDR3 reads CASSRVPLARNEQFF. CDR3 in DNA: TGTGCCAGCAGCCGAGTTCCTTTGGCGCGCAATGAGCAGTTCTTC.

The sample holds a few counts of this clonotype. The DNA of the CDR3 is TGTGCCAGCAGTTTATTGACAGGAAGAGGGGGCTACGAGCAGTACTTC. Protein product: CASSLLTGRGGYEQYF. V and J are TRBV27 and TRBJ2-7; a weak D match, TRBD1 (6 bases). CDR1 is MNHEY, CDR2 SMNVEV, per germline (reference sequence). V dropped 1 base and J dropped 3 bases, with 16 bases sitting between them. The CDR3 contains 16 residues.

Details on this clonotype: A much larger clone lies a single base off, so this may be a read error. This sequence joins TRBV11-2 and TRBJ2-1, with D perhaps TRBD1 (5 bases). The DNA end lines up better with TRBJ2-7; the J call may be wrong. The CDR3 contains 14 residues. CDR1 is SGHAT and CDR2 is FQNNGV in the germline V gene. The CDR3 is CASSWGLAYNEQYF. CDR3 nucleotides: TGTGCCAGCAGCTGGGGCTTAGCCTACAATGAGCAGTACTTC.

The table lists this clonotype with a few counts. The CDR3 DNA reads TGCGCCAGCAGCCTGCTATCAGGGGCCTCTGGAAACACCATATATTTT. Translating gives CASSLLSGASGNTIYF. The chain combines TRBV4-3 with TRBJ1-3, with D maybe TRBD1 (6 bases). CDR3 size: 16 residues. Trimming stripped 4 bases from V and 0 bases from J, with 13 bases between. CDR1 is LGHNA, CDR2 YSLEER, per germline.

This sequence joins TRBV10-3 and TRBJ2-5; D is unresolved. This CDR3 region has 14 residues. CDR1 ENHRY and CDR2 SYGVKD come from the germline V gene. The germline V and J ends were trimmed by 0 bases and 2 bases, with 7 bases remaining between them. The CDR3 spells CAISESGSQETQYF. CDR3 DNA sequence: TGTGCCATCAGTGAGTCTGGTAGTCAAGAGACCCAGTACTTC.

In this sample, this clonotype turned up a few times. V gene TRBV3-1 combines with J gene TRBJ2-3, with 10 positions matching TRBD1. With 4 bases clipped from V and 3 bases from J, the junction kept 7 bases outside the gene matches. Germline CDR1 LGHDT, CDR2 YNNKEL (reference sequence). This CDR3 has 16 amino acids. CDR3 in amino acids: CASSRPGQGVTDTQYF. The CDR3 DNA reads TGTGCCAGCAGCCGCCCAGGACAGGGGGTTACAGATACGCAGTATTTT.

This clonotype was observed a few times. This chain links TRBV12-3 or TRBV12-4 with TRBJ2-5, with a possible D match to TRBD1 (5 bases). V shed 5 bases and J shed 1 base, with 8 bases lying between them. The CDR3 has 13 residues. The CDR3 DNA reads TGTGCCAGCAGTGGACAAGTCCAAGAGACCCAGTACTTC. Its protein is CASSGQVQETQYF.

Here the CDR3 DNA reads TGTGCCAGCAGCTTAGTGGGAGGGGGGGCGTTACAGTACTTC. Translation gives CASSLVGGGALQYF. This chain links TRBV7-2 with TRBJ2-5; D may be TRBD2 (7 bases). The germline V gene has CDR1 SGHTA and CDR2 FQGNSA. Between the trimmed V and J ends, which lost 1 base and 11 bases, there was a span of 17 bases. CDR3 length: 14 residues.

The CDR3 DNA reads as TGTGCCAGCAGTGAGCGGGAGCCCTACAATGAGCAGTTCTTC. Its protein is CASSEREPYNEQFF. The J gene is TRBJ2-1, the V gene TRBV2; TRBD2 agrees at 7 bases. The CDR3 runs 14 residues. Per germline, CDR1 SNHLY and CDR2 FYNNEI. Trimming at V came to 3 bases and at J to 2 bases, leaving 1 base not matched to a gene.

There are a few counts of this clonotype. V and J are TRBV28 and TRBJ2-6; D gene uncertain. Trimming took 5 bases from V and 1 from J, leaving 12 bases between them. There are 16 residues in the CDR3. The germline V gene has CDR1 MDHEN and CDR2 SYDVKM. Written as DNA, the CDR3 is TGTGCCAGCAGTCGATATGGGGTTTCTGGGGCCAACGTCCTGACTTTC. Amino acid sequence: CASSRYGVSGANVLTF.

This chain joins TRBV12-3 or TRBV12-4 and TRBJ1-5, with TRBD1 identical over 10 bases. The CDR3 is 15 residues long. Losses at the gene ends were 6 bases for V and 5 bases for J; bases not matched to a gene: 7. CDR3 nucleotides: TGTGCCAGCAGCCGACAGGGGGCTGTTTATCAGCCCCAGCATTTT. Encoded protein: CASSRQGAVYQPQHF.

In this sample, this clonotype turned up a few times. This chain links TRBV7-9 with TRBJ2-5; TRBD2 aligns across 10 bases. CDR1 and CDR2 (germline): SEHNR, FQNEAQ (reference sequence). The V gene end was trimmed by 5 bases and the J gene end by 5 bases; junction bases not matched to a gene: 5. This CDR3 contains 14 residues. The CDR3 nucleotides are TGTGCCAGCAGCGCAATAGCGGGGGGTGAGACCCAGTACTTC. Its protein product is CASSAIAGGETQYF.

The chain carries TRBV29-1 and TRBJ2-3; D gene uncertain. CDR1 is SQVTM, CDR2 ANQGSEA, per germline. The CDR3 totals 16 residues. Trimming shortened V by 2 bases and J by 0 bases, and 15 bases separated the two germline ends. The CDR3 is CSVEPRTAYSTDTQYF. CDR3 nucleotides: TGCAGCGTTGAACCCAGGACCGCTTATAGCACAGATACGCAGTATTTT.

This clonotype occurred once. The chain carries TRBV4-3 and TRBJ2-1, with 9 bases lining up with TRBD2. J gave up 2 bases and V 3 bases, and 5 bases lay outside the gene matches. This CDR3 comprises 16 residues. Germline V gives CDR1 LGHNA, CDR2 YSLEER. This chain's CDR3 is CASSQAWTSAYNEQFF. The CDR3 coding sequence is TGCGCCAGCAGCCAGGCCTGGACTAGCGCCTACAATGAGCAGTTCTTC.

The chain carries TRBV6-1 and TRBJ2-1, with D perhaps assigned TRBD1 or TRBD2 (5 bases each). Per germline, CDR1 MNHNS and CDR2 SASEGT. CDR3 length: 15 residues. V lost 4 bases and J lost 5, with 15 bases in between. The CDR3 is CASSGLQRGNNEQFF. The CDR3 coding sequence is TGTGCCAGCAGTGGACTACAAAGGGGTAACAATGAGCAGTTCTTC.

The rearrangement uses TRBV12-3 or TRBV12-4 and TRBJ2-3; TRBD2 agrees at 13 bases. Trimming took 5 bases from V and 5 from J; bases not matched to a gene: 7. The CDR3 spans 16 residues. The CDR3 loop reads CASSPSLAGGQDTQYF. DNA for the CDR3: TGTGCCAGCAGTCCATCACTAGCGGGGGGGCAAGATACGCAGTATTTT.

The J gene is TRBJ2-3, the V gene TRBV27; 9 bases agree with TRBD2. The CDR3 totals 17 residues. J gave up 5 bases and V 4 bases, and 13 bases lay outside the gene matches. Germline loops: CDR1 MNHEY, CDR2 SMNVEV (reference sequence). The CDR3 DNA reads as TGTGCCAGCAGTTGGTACTCGCGGGGGGGCTCTAGAGATACGCAGTATTTT. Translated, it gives CASSWYSRGGSRDTQYF.

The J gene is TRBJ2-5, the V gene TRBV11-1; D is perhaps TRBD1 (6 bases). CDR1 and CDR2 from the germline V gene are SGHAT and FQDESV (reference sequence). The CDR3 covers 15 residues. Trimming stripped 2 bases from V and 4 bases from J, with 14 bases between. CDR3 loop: CASSLSLGQLETQYF. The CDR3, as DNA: TGTGCCAGCAGCTTAAGCCTCGGACAGTTAGAGACCCAGTACTTC.

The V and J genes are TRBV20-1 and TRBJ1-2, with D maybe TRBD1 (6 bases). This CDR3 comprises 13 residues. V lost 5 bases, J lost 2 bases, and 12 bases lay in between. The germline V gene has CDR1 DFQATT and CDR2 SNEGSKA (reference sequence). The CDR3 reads CSAARDTNYGYTF. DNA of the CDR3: TGCAGTGCTGCCCGGGACACGAACTATGGCTACACCTTC.

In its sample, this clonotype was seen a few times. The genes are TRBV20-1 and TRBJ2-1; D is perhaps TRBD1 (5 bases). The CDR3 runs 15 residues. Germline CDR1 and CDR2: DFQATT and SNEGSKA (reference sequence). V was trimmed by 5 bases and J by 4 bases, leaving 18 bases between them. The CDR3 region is CSARKGFTTYNEQFF. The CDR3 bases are TGCAGTGCTCGTAAGGGGTTTACGACATACAATGAGCAGTTCTTC.

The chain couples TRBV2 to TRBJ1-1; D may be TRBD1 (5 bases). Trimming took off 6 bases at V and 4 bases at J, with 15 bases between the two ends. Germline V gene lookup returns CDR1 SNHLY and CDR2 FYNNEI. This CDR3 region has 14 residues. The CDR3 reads CASRVRGSVTEAFF. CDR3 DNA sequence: TGTGCCAGCAGGGTGCGGGGGTCGGTCACTGAAGCTTTCTTT.

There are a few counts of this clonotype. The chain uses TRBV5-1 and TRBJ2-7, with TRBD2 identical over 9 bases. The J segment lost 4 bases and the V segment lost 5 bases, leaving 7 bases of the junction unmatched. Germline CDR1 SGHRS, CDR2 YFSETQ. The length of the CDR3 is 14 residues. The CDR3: CASRGIAGVYEQYF. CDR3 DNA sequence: TGCGCCAGCAGGGGGATAGCGGGAGTATACGAGCAGTACTTC.

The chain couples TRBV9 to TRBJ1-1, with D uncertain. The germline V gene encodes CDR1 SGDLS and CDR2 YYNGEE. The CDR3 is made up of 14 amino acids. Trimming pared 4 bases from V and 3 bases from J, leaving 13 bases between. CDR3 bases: TGTGCCAGCAGCATTTCGGACGCCCACACTGAAGCTTTCTTT. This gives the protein CASSISDAHTEAFF.

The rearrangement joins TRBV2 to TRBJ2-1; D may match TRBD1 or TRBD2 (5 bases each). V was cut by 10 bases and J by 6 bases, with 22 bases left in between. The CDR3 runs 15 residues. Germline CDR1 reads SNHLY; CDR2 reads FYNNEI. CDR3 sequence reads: CAMLFRAFGGNEQFF. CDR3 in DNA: TGTGCCATGCTCTTCAGGGCCTTTGGGGGCAATGAGCAGTTCTTC.